This entry is about one TCR beta chain. This entry belongs to a study of T cell changes during pregnancy in multiple sclerosis. Sequencing was performed with immunoSEQ multiplex PCR; in TCRdb, only in-frame clones are kept and a portion is missing. This table has about 60,000 clones, over 80% appearing once. This CDR3 region has 11 residues. V was clipped by 4 bases and J by 6 bases, with 6 bases between them. Per the germline V gene, CDR1 is LGHNA and CDR2 is YNFKEQ. Sequences were derived from CD4+ T cells from peripheral blood mononuclear cells, sampled in the first trimester of pregnancy. The clonotype was recovered from a female donor with multiple sclerosis, enrolled in a pregnancy study. The rearrangement uses TRBV4-2 and TRBJ1-1; D unresolved. CDR3 residues: CASSPGAEAFF. The CDR3 DNA reads TGTGCCAGCAGCCCCGGGGCTGAAGCTTTCTTT.